These 18 T cell receptor beta chains were sequenced from one sample in a study of cytomegalovirus exposure and HLA in healthy donors. With 60 Vbeta and 13 Jbeta primers, the PCR was carried out. Assay: immunoSEQ multiplex PCR; the TCRdb copy retains only in-frame clones and omits some. This table has fewer than 200,000 clones, around two thirds appearing once. The specimen sequenced was PBMCs. The receptors originated from a man between 50 and 59 years old in good health and CMV-seronegative.

This clone turned up a few times. The chain has TRBV27 and TRBJ1-1; tentative D call: TRBD1 (6 bases). From germline, CDR1 is MNHEY and CDR2 SMNVEV (reference sequence). V was trimmed by 0 bases and J by 1 base, leaving 18 bases between them. The CDR3 covers 18 residues. The CDR3 DNA sequence: TGTGCCAGCAGTTTATCGGTGGCAGGGGTAATAAAGAACACTGAAGCTTTCTTT. Its protein product is CASSLSVAGVIKNTEAFF.

This clone appeared once. The chain carries TRBV6-5 and TRBJ1-5; TRBD1 is a possible D gene (6 bases). The CDR3 extends over 12 amino acids. Looked up from germline, CDR1 is MNHEY and CDR2 is SVGAGI. V was cut by 8 bases and J by 4 bases, with 9 bases left in between. The CDR3 DNA sequence: TGTGCCAGCCGACAGGAAAATCAGCCCCAGCATTTT. This sequence encodes CASRQENQPQHF.

The chain recombines TRBV19 with TRBJ1-2; D is unresolved. This CDR3 comprises 13 residues. Germline lookup yields CDR1 LNHDA and CDR2 SQIVND (reference sequence). The ends were cut back, 0 bases at V and 3 bases at J, with 5 bases in the middle. This CDR3 reads CASSIDADYGYTF. CDR3 bases: TGTGCCAGTAGTATAGACGCGGACTATGGCTACACCTTC. The full variable domain, its missing parts supplied by reference TRBV19 and TRBJ1-2, is DGGITQSPKYLFRKEGQNVTLSCEQNLNHDAMYWYRQDPGQGLRLIYYSQIVNDFQKGDIAEGYSVSREKKESFPLTVTSAQKNPTAFYLCASSIDADYGYTFGSGTRLTVV.

The CDR3 loop is CAISDMTGKDQPQHF. CDR3 bases: TGTGCCATCAGTGACATGACAGGGAAGGATCAGCCCCAGCATTTT. V gene TRBV10-3 combines with J gene TRBJ1-5, with 7 nucleotides matching TRBD1. The CDR3 is 15 residues long. Germline loops: CDR1 ENHRY, CDR2 SYGVKD. Losses at the gene ends were 3 bases for V and 5 bases for J; bases not matched to a gene: 7.

The CDR3, as DNA: TGTGCCAGCAGTCGAGACCGAGGAAGGTCACCCCTCCACTTT. This gives the protein CASSRDRGRSPLHF. V gene TRBV6-5 combines with J gene TRBJ1-6; D remains ambiguous. Germline V lookup: CDR1 MNHEY, CDR2 SVGAGI. The ends were cut back, 5 bases at V and 10 bases at J, with 15 bases in the middle. The CDR3 spans 14 residues.

The chain uses TRBV7-2 and TRBJ2-7, with 9 bases lining up with TRBD2. The CDR3 extends over 15 amino acids. V lost 1 base and J lost 6; bases outside the gene matches: 7. CDR1 and CDR2 (germline): SGHTA, FQGNSA. The CDR3 loop is CASSLVPSGVREQYF. CDR3 DNA: TGTGCCAGCAGCTTAGTGCCTAGCGGGGTCCGCGAGCAGTACTTC.

The chain has TRBV21-1 and TRBJ1-5; the table's D call TRBD1 went unverified against the DNA. TRBV21-1 is a pseudogene segment. The CDR3 has 16 amino acids. CDR3 amino acids: CASSNGGRGEVQPQHF. CDR3 DNA sequence: TGTGCCAGCAGCAACGGCGGCAGGGGCGAGGTTCAGCCCCAGCATTTT.

V gene TRBV7-2 combines with J gene TRBJ1-6; no reliable D call. CDR1 and CDR2 (germline): SGHTA, FQGNSA. V lost 5 bases, J lost 10 bases, and 12 bases lay in between. The CDR3 loop spans 13 amino acids. CDR3 sequence: CASSPIRESPLHF. DNA for the CDR3: TGTGCCAGCAGCCCCATTCGGGAATCACCCCTCCACTTT.

This rearrangement joins TRBV5-8 to TRBJ2-2, with 8 bases aligning to TRBD1. Losses at the gene ends were 4 bases for V and 1 base for J; bases not matched to a gene: 3. This CDR3 has 15 residues. From germline, CDR1 is SGHTS and CDR2 YDEGEE. The CDR3 protein is CASSKGQGNTGELFF. CDR3 in DNA: TGTGCCAGCAGCAAAGGACAGGGGAACACCGGGGAGCTGTTTTTT.

This clone has only a few counts. V gene TRBV7-3 combines with J gene TRBJ2-5; 8 positions agree with TRBD1. Germline V gives CDR1 SGHTA, CDR2 FQGTGA. J lost 5 bases, V lost 2 bases, and 4 bases had no gene match. The CDR3 is 14 amino acids. The CDR3: CASSLQGAGETQYF. CDR3 nucleotides: TGTGCCAGCAGCTTACAGGGGGCGGGCGAGACCCAGTACTTC.

This CDR3 is CASSRTSGGYNEQFF. The CDR3 nucleotides read TGTGCCAGCAGTAGGACTAGCGGGGGCTACAATGAGCAGTTCTTC. This chain connects TRBV27 to TRBJ2-1, with 13 bases identical to TRBD2. V was clipped by 5 bases and J by 3 bases; unmatched bases: 1. Germline CDR1 is MNHEY and CDR2 is SMNVEV (reference sequence). The CDR3 sequence is 15 residues long.

This chain joins TRBV10-1 and TRBJ2-3, with 11 positions matching TRBD1. This CDR3 has 15 amino acids. Unmatched junction bases numbered 3, after V lost 6 bases and J lost 1 base. Germline V gives CDR1 WNHNN, CDR2 SYGVQD (reference sequence). For the CDR3, the DNA is TGCGCCAGCAGCGGACAGGGGGCTGGCACAGATACGCAGTATTTT. It codes for CASSGQGAGTDTQYF.

The chain uses TRBV27 and TRBJ2-7, with D unresolved. The germline V and J ends were trimmed by 7 bases and 2 bases, with 9 bases remaining between them. CDR1 MNHEY and CDR2 SMNVEV come from the germline V gene (reference sequence). This CDR3 is built from 12 residues. The CDR3: CASMGVTYEQYF. The CDR3 DNA is TGTGCCAGCATGGGCGTAACCTACGAGCAGTACTTC.

This sequence joins TRBV6-5 and TRBJ2-1; 7 bases map to TRBD1. The V segment lost 4 bases and the J segment 5 bases; nucleotides outside the gene matches: 2. Germline-derived CDR1 and CDR2 are MNHEY and SVGAGI. The CDR3 length is 13 residues. CDR3 coding DNA: TGTGCCAGCAGTTTGGACAGGAACAATGAGCAGTTCTTC. This gives the protein CASSLDRNNEQFF.

This clone was seen a few times. The rearrangement links TRBV2 to TRBJ1-2, with no clear D. The CDR3 is 13 amino acids. CDR1 is SNHLY, CDR2 FYNNEI, per germline. V lost 4 bases and J 7 bases, leaving 13 bases between the germline ends. This CDR3 is CASSGGGSSGYTF. Written as DNA, the CDR3 is TGTGCCAGCAGTGGGGGAGGCTCGAGTGGCTACACCTTC.

The chain carries TRBV4-2 and TRBJ1-6, with TRBD1 matching over 8 bases. J gave up 7 bases and V 7 bases, and 3 bases lay outside the gene matches. The CDR3 sequence is 13 residues long. Germline V CDR1 and CDR2: LGHNA, YNFKEQ. The CDR3 spells CASNRDRNSPLHF. CDR3 nucleotide sequence: TGTGCCAGCAACCGGGACAGGAATTCACCCCTCCACTTT.

The rearrangement uses TRBV10-3 and TRBJ1-1, with 7 bases aligning to TRBD1. The CDR3 consists of 14 residues. The germline gives CDR1 ENHRY, CDR2 SYGVKD. V trimming: 10 bases; J trimming: 0 bases; junction bases outside the gene matches: 8. The CDR3 is CATQGQYMNTEAFF. The CDR3, as DNA: TGTGCCACGCAGGGACAGTACATGAACACTGAAGCTTTCTTT.

V is TRBV5-4 and J is TRBJ2-6, with D unresolved. In germline, CDR1 is SGHNT, CDR2 YYREEE (reference sequence). V dropped 2 bases and J dropped 2 bases, with 5 bases sitting between them. The CDR3 consists of 14 residues. CDR3 bases: TGTGCCAGCAGCTTACTCACTGGGGCCAACGTCCTGACTTTC. As protein: CASSLLTGANVLTF. Filled out from reference TRBV5-4 and TRBJ2-6, the complete variable domain reads ETGVTQSPTHLIKTRGQQVTLRCSSQSGHNTVSWYQQALGQGPQFIFQYYREEENGRGNFPPRFSGLQFPNYSSELNVNALELDDSALYLCASSLLTGANVLTFGAGSRLTVL.